This is a list of T cell receptor beta chains from one sample in a study of blood T cell repertoires in COVID-19. Profiled with immunoSEQ multiplex PCR; TCRdb holds only in-frame clones, not every one. The sample includes 160,000 or so clones, 82% of them seen just once. Sequenced sample: PBMCs or T cells enriched from blood (not recorded which). The receptors come from a man aged 60 to 75 who had recovered from COVID-19. Each CDR3 is given with its conserved first and last residue. D genes are given only for firm matches. Clone size is stated in some rows and not others, as once, few, many or a class when expanded.

d_call j_call clone_size v_call cdr3_nt cdr3_aa
TRBD1 TRBJ1-6 . TRBV7-3 TGTGCCAGCAGCCTGCACAGGGGACTGGATTCACCCCTCCACTTT CASSLHRGLDSPLHF
TRBD2 TRBJ2-7 . TRBV4-2 TGTGCCAGCAGCCAAGATCCCGGGACTACCGTGTGGGAGCAGTACTTC CASSQDPGTTVWEQYF
TRBD1 TRBJ2-7 . TRBV12-3/TRBV12-4 TGTGCCAGCAGCCTTCGAGGGACAGGGGGCTACTTC CASSLRGTGGYF
. TRBJ2-7 . TRBV21-1 TGTGCCAGCAGCAAAGACCGATACAGGGCCAAGTACTTC CASSKDRYRAKYF
. TRBJ2-5 many TRBV3-1/TRBV3-2 TGTGCCAGCAGCCAAGAAAATATTAAAGAGACCCAGTACTTC CASSQENIKETQYF
TRBD2 TRBJ2-1 . TRBV13 TGTGCCAGCAGCCGGAGCCTAGCGGGGGCCACATACAATGAGCAGTTCTTC CASSRSLAGATYNEQFF
. TRBJ1-4 once TRBV6-5 TGTGCCAGCGCGGTCGGCGGGGGTGAAAAACTGTTTTTT CASAVGGGEKLFF
. TRBJ1-5 . TRBV20-1 TGCAGATCGAATCAGCCCCAGCATTTT CRSNQPQHF
TRBD1 TRBJ2-7 . TRBV27 TGTGCCAGCAGAGAGACAGGGCCCTCGACCTCCTACGAGCAGTACTTC CASRETGPSTSYEQYF
TRBD1 TRBJ1-6 . TRBV15 TGTGCCACCCGTCTGGACAGGGACAATTCACCCCTCCACTTT CATRLDRDNSPLHF
TRBD1 TRBJ2-7 . TRBV7-6 TGTGCCAGCAGCATCCTACCTCCCCTCAGGGGGAGTTCCTACGAGCAGTACTTC CASSILPPLRGSSYEQYF
. TRBJ2-7 . TRBV27 TGTGCCAGCAGTCCCTATGGGGGAGGCTACGAGCAGTACTTC CASSPYGGGYEQYF
. TRBJ1-2 . TRBV4-2 TGTGCCAGCAGCCAAGATAGTGAATCCTATGGCTACACCTTC CASSQDSESYGYTF
TRBD2 TRBJ2-7 . TRBV7-3 TGTGCCAGCAGCCCTTCGGCGGGAGGGCCTTACGAGCAGTACTTC CASSPSAGGPYEQYF
. TRBJ2-3 few TRBV18 TGTGCCAGCTCGGTGGGGAGATCCGACACAGATACGCAGTATTTT CASSVGRSDTDTQYF
. TRBJ1-4 . TRBV18 TGTGCCAGCTCACCCGGGGGACGAAATGAAAAACTGTTTTTT CASSPGGRNEKLFF
. TRBJ1-2 . TRBV5-1 TGCGCCAGCAGCTTGGGGACAGCCTCGAGGGGCTACACCTTC CASSLGTASRGYTF
TRBD2 TRBJ2-2 . TRBV11-2 TGTGCCAGCAGCTCTACTAGCGGGAGAGGGGGCGGGGAGCTGTTTTTT CASSSTSGRGGGELFF
. TRBJ2-2 . TRBV6-4 TGTGCCAGCAGTACCTCAGGGTACACCGGGGAGCTGTTTTTT CASSTSGYTGELFF
TRBD2 TRBJ2-3 once TRBV28 TGTGCCAGCGGTAGCGGGAAGATAGACGATACGCAGTATTTT CASGSGKIDDTQYF
. TRBJ2-7 . TRBV5-4 TGTGCCAGCAGCCTAGGGACTTCCACCTACGAGCAGTACTTC CASSLGTSTYEQYF
. TRBJ1-3 . TRBV30 TGTGCCTGGAGTGCGGGGGGTGGAAACACCATATATTTT CAWSAGGGNTIYF
. TRBJ2-1 . TRBV7-8 TGTGCCAGCAGCTTACCGACAGGCTGGATGGCAGGTGAGCAGTTCTTC CASSLPTGWMAGEQFF
. TRBJ2-2 once TRBV30 TGTGCCTGGAGTACCGGGACTTCGAACACCGGGGAGCTGTTTTTT CAWSTGTSNTGELFF
. TRBJ2-2 . TRBV5-1 TGCGCCAGCACTAACACAGCGAACACCGGGGAGCTGTTTTTT CASTNTANTGELFF
. TRBJ2-5 . TRBV27 TGTGCCAGCAGTTTCGGGGGTAGCGCGAAGACCCAGTACTTC CASSFGGSAKTQYF
TRBD2 TRBJ2-5 once TRBV14 TGTGCCAGCAGCCAAGATGGGACTAGTTGGCAAGAGACCCAGTACTTC CASSQDGTSWQETQYF
. TRBJ2-7 . TRBV27 TGTGCCAGCAGTCCCCGGGCTAGCCGATACGAGCAGTACTTC CASSPRASRYEQYF
. TRBJ2-5 . TRBV12-3/TRBV12-4 TGTGCCAGCAGTTTAGGAATAGATAGCTACTTC CASSLGIDSYF
TRBD1 TRBJ1-4 once TRBV9 TGTGCCAGCAGCGCCGGGACAGGATCGATAGGTGAAAAACTGTTTTTT CASSAGTGSIGEKLFF
. TRBJ1-2 . TRBV18 TGTGCCAGCTCACCATCAGAACTAAGCTATGGCTACACCTTC CASSPSELSYGYTF
TRBD1 TRBJ1-1 once TRBV29-1 TGCAGCGTTTGGACAGGGGGATTCGGCACTGAAGCTTTCTTT CSVWTGGFGTEAFF
TRBD1 TRBJ1-3 once TRBV5-6 TGTGCCAGCGCGAACAGGGGGTTCTCTGGAAACACCATATATTTT CASANRGFSGNTIYF
TRBD2 TRBJ2-7 . TRBV5-4 TGTGCCAGCAGCCGGGGACTAGCGGGAGGCAACTACGAGCAGTACTTC CASSRGLAGGNYEQYF
. TRBJ2-3 . TRBV7-8 TGTGCCAGCAGACCGAAAATCAGGGGATCAGATACGCAGTATTTT CASRPKIRGSDTQYF
. TRBJ2-7 . TRBV3-1/TRBV3-2 TGTGCCAGCAGCCGCCAGGACAGATCCTACGAGCAGTACTTC CASSRQDRSYEQYF
TRBD2 TRBJ2-2 . TRBV11-2 TGTGCCAGCAGCTTCTTAGCGGGCCTAATGAACACCGGGGAGCTGTTTTTT CASSFLAGLMNTGELFF
. TRBJ2-1 . TRBV14 TGTGCCAGCAGCCAATTGCGGCACAATGAGCAGTTCTTC CASSQLRHNEQFF
. TRBJ1-5 . TRBV5-6 TGTGCCAGCAGCTTAGGCGCGAATCGGGATCAGCCCCAGCATTTT CASSLGANRDQPQHF
TRBD2 TRBJ2-1 . TRBV11-3 TGTGCCAGCAGTCTCAGTACTAGCGGGGGATACAATGAGCAGTTCTTC CASSLSTSGGYNEQFF
. TRBJ1-6 . TRBV3-1/TRBV3-2 TGTGCCAGCAGCCAATTATGGAGCTCCTATAATTCACCCCTCCACTTT CASSQLWSSYNSPLHF
. TRBJ1-4 . TRBV14 TGTGCCAGCAGCCAATACAGCTCTGCAGATGAAAAACTGTTTTTT CASSQYSSADEKLFF
TRBD1 TRBJ1-4 . TRBV7-2 TGTGCCAGCAGCTTAGCGCGGGACAGCGAAAAACTGTTTTTT CASSLARDSEKLFF
TRBD1 TRBJ2-1 . TRBV12-5 TGTGCTAGCCGGGACAGGGAAAGGGATGAGCAGTTCTTC CASRDRERDEQFF
. TRBJ1-6 . TRBV28 TGTGCCAGCAGTTTTAGTCTACAGGGCCACTATAATTCACCCCTCCACTTT CASSFSLQGHYNSPLHF